These 5 T cell receptor beta chains came from one sample sequenced in a study of CD8 T cells in ankylosing spondylitis. TCRdb re-called the 5' RACE reads through MiXCR, storing one row per CDR3 protein. The data hold about 700,000 distinct CDR3 sequences, with 15% to 20% observed a single time. Study-wide findings and caveats: Eight or nine highly homologous variants formed a TCR beta motif that appeared characteristic of ankylosing spondylitis blood.

Their antigens are not known. Sequencing was done on a sample of blood, either unsorted or a sorted T cell fraction (not recorded which). These receptors originate from a male donor with ankylosing spondylitis.

This clonotype was observed a handful of times. The gene calls are TRBV5-6 and TRBJ2-3; maybe TRBD2 (6 bases). Trimming pared 3 bases from V and 1 base from J, leaving 9 bases between. This CDR3 spans 14 amino acids. Germline lookup yields CDR1 SGHDT and CDR2 YYEEEE. In nucleotides, the CDR3 is TGTGCCAGCAGCTGGGAGGACGGCACAGATACGCAGTATTTT. Amino acids: CASSWEDGTDTQYF.

This clonotype was seen a few times. V is TRBV9 and J is TRBJ2-7; D is unresolved. CDR3 length equals 14 residues. V gave up 4 bases and J gave up 3 bases, with 14 bases separating them. The germline V gene encodes CDR1 SGDLS and CDR2 YYNGEE. The CDR3 here is CASSPVARFYEQYF. The CDR3 coding sequence is TGTGCCAGCAGCCCAGTAGCCAGGTTCTACGAGCAGTACTTC.

V usage is TRBV29-1 and J usage is TRBJ1-2; 10 nucleotides align to TRBD1. J was trimmed by 0 bases and V by 0 bases; bases with no gene match: 13. The CDR3 contains 19 residues. Germline V gene lookup returns CDR1 SQVTM and CDR2 ANQGSEA. The CDR3 region is CSVEDFISGQGRTNYGYTF. In DNA form, the CDR3 reads TGCAGCGTTGAAGATTTTATCTCGGGACAGGGGCGAACTAACTATGGCTACACCTTC.

CDR3 sequence (DNA): TGCAGTGCTAGAGTAGTGGACTCCTACAATGAGCAGTTCTTC. The encoded protein is CSARVVDSYNEQFF. The rearrangement links TRBV20-1 to TRBJ2-1; D remains unclear. Germline CDR1 DFQATT, CDR2 SNEGSKA (reference sequence). Trimming pared 1 base from V and 0 bases from J, leaving 7 bases between. CDR3 size: 14 residues.

There are a few counts of this clonotype. The V and J genes are TRBV12-3 or TRBV12-4 and TRBJ1-1; a weak D match, TRBD1 (5 bases). Trimming removed 5 bases from V and 1 base from J, with 14 bases in between. The CDR3 has 15 residues. CDR3 residues: CASSPRSRANTEAFF. The CDR3 DNA reads as TGTGCCAGCAGTCCTAGAAGCAGGGCGAACACTGAAGCTTTCTTT.